Sequencing of this TCR beta chain was carried out in a study of blood T cell repertoires in COVID-19. Germline CDR1 reads SQVTM; CDR2 reads ANQGSEA. The CDR3 loop spans 13 amino acids. V was cut by 7 bases and J by 5 bases, with 16 bases left in between. TCRdb's copy holds only in-frame clones and misses some; the assay was immunoSEQ multiplex PCR. The sample has under 500,000 clones, around 91% seen once; the top ten hold about 1.1%. V and J are TRBV29-1 and TRBJ2-3; a weak D match, TRBD1 (6 bases). The sequence was collected from a man under 40 who had recovered from COVID-19. Sequenced sample: PBMCs or T cells enriched from blood (not recorded which). The CDR3 DNA reads as TGCAGCGCCGCCTTGGGGGCCGGAGATACGCAGTATTTT. Translation gives CSAALGAGDTQYF.